This T cell receptor (beta chain) emerged from a study of blood T cell repertoires in COVID-19. In the study overall: The cDNA or gDNA used as material had been derived from T cells, B-cell-depleted T cells, or PBMCs.

Trimming took 0 bases from V and 2 from J; bases not matched to a gene: 8. This CDR3 region has 16 residues. In germline, CDR1 is SGHRS, CDR2 YFSETQ. The table came from immunoSEQ multiplex PCR; TCRdb's copy has only in-frame clones and leaves some out. The top ten clones hold approximately 2% of a sample with 150,000 to 200,000 clones, about 89% of them seen once. Sequencing was carried out using peripheral blood. The chain combines TRBV5-1 with TRBJ2-7; TRBD2 matches 7 bases. The sequence derives from a man aged 18 to 30 who had recovered from COVID-19. The CDR3 reads CASSLAGEGSPYEQYF. The CDR3 DNA sequence: TGCGCCAGCAGCTTGGCCGGGGAGGGGTCCCCCTACGAGCAGTACTTC.